This T cell receptor (beta chain) is drawn from a study of T-cell memory formation after mild COVID-19. Across the whole study: Most TCR clusters belonged to a single donor. Study outcomes and limitations: From day 15 to 85, contracting clones were balanced between CD4 and CD8, whereas later expanders leaned toward CD4+.

V was pared by 4 bases and J by 7 bases, with 6 bases of the junction left unmatched. Germline CDR1 reads SQVTM; CDR2 reads ANQGSEA. The CDR3 consists of 14 residues. Each CDR3 protein is one row after TCRdb ran MiXCR on the 5' RACE reads. Here the sample spans about 240,000 distinct CDR3 sequences, more than 8% being singletons. A note on this clonotype: Its target is unknown.

The source material was PBMCs or a T cell subset sorted from them (not recorded which). This TCR came from a man in his late teens or twenties who had mild COVID-19 (a few samples of this study predate the infection). Cell type and time point are not known. This rearrangement joins TRBV29-1 to TRBJ2-2; 10 bases fit TRBD2. CDR3: CSVVSGGADGELFF. The CDR3, as DNA: TGCAGCGTTGTGAGCGGGGGGGCCGACGGGGAGCTGTTTTTT.